This T cell receptor beta chain stems from a study of beta chain features in type 1 diabetes. As for the study in general: All of the samples together had roughly 110 million sorted cells examined.

Worth noting for this clone: The antigen is undetermined.

Sort purity for all populations was recorded as exceeding 98%. The ends were cut back, 3 bases at V and 2 bases at J, with 22 bases in the middle. Germline loops: CDR1 SGHTA, CDR2 FQGNSA. The CDR3 extends over 18 amino acids. Study findings and constraints: It was among patients, rather than healthy donors, that naive, central memory and Treg TCRB repertoires appeared more similar. A moderate, significant TCRB CDR3 shortening appeared in type 1 diabetes across four CD4+ subsets.

Reverse transcription of all isolated RNA meant that expressed TCRB transcripts were sequenced. Repertoires were generated with immunoSEQ multiplex PCR, while TCRdb's copy carries only in-frame clones and drops some. Of over 700,000 clones in the sample, 17% were seen once. The sequencing input was naive CD4+ T cells from blood. The source of this sequence is a woman in her late teens or twenties in good health. The V call is TRBV7-2, the J call TRBJ1-1; D might be TRBD1 (5 bases). The CDR3 DNA reads as TGTGCCAGCAGCTTGGTTCCAGCAGGGATCGGGTTAAACACTGAAGCTTTCTTT. This codes for CASSLVPAGIGLNTEAFF.